These T cell receptor beta chains were read from a single sample in a study of blood T cell repertoires in COVID-19. Data came from immunoSEQ multiplex PCR; TCRdb stores just in-frame clones and leaves some out. The data contain about 360,000 clones, about 88% of them singletons. Material for sequencing was peripheral blood. The receptors derive from a human donor in a cohort sampled during active COVID-19. CDR3s include the opening cysteine and the closing phenylalanine or tryptophan. The D gene is left open where the match is weak. Expanded clones are given a class, and other clones once, few, many or no size at all.

j_gene,abundance,d_gene,v_gene,CDR3aa,CDR3nt
TRBJ1-5,NA,TRBD1,TRBV10-3,CASGWQGERRPQHF,TGTGCCAGCGGCTGGCAGGGGGAAAGGAGGCCCCAGCATTTT
TRBJ2-7,NA,TRBD2,TRBV19,CASSQAGGPALTYEQYF,TGTGCCAGTAGTCAGGCGGGAGGGCCCGCACTAACTTACGAGCAGTACTTC
TRBJ1-4,NA,NA,TRBV2,CASSDFGGLEEKLFF,TGTGCCAGCAGTGATTTCGGGGGGCTGGAAGAAAAACTGTTTTTT
TRBJ2-6,few,NA,TRBV6-5,CASSYSSSGANVLTF,TGTGCCAGCAGTTACTCGAGCTCTGGGGCCAACGTCCTGACTTTC
TRBJ1-2,NA,NA,TRBV18,CASSPSGDYGYTF,TGTGCCAGCTCACCTTCGGGAGACTATGGCTACACCTTC
TRBJ1-5,NA,TRBD1,TRBV2,CASSADRVDQPQHF,TGTGCCAGCAGTGCGGACAGGGTGGATCAGCCCCAGCATTTT
TRBJ2-1,NA,NA,TRBV28,CASSFSRGRNEQFF,TGTGCCAGCAGTTTCTCCAGGGGCCGGAATGAGCAGTTCTTC
TRBJ2-1,NA,TRBD2,TRBV30,CAWTKRGGNEQFF,TGTGCCTGGACGAAGCGGGGGGGCAATGAGCAGTTCTTC
TRBJ2-2,NA,NA,TRBV7-9,CASRSTGKTGELFF,TGTGCCAGCAGGTCCACAGGGAAAACCGGGGAGCTGTTTTTT
TRBJ2-1,NA,TRBD2,TRBV7-3,CASSQGTTRYNEQFF,TGTGCCAGCAGCCAAGGGACTACCCGATACAATGAGCAGTTCTTC
TRBJ2-3,NA,TRBD1,TRBV7-3,CASSSGQDPSSTDTQYF,TGTGCCAGCAGCTCGGGACAGGACCCCTCTAGCACAGATACGCAGTATTTT
TRBJ2-2,NA,TRBD2,TRBV28,CASTQAGNTGELFF,TGTGCCAGCACGCAAGCGGGAAACACCGGGGAGCTGTTTTTT
TRBJ2-3,few,NA,TRBV5-4,CASSFRIGSRTGDTQYF,TGTGCCAGCAGCTTCCGCATCGGTTCGAGAACGGGGGATACGCAGTATTTT
TRBJ2-3,NA,TRBD2,TRBV18,CASSPMTSGTLTDTQYF,TGTGCCAGCTCACCTATGACTAGCGGGACCCTCACAGATACGCAGTATTTT
TRBJ2-1,NA,NA,TRBV2,CASSEGIAEYNEQFF,TGTGCCAGCAGTGAAGGGATAGCGGAGTACAATGAGCAGTTCTTC
TRBJ2-1,NA,TRBD2,TRBV10-3,CAISEVDSGSDNEQFF,TGTGCCATCAGTGAGGTAGATAGCGGGAGTGACAATGAGCAGTTCTTC
TRBJ1-6,NA,NA,TRBV6-2/TRBV6-3,CASSYSGGGSPLHF,TGTGCCAGCAGTTACTCGGGTGGCGGCTCACCCCTCCACTTT
TRBJ1-1,NA,TRBD1,TRBV18,CASSATGGSEAFF,TGTGCCAGCTCAGCTACAGGGGGCTCTGAAGCTTTCTTT
TRBJ1-2,NA,NA,TRBV19,CASSIIVESESGYTF,TGTGCCAGTAGTATTATTGTTGAATCTGAGAGTGGCTACACCTTC
TRBJ2-3,NA,TRBD2,TRBV5-6,CASSSTSGADTQYF,TGTGCCAGCAGCTCGACTAGCGGGGCAGATACGCAGTATTTT
TRBJ2-5,NA,NA,TRBV5-1,CASAPFGQLQQETQYF,TGCGCCAGTGCCCCGTTCGGACAGCTACAGCAAGAGACCCAGTACTTC